Described below is a single TCR beta chain sequence and its context. Its target is unknown. The record originates from a study of shared clonotypes between healthy human individuals. Across the whole study: Each donor contributed plates that comprised three CD4 naive, three CD4 memory, two CD8 naive and one CD8 memory.

Only in-frame clones appear in the TCRdb table, and some are missing; sequencing was by immunoSEQ multiplex PCR. Found here are some 1.5 million clones, approximately 98% of them singletons; the top ten hold approximately 0.44%. The length of the CDR3 is 15 residues. CDR1 is SGHTA and CDR2 is FQGNSA in the germline V gene. V shed 1 base and J shed 5 bases, with 11 bases lying between them. The study separated CD4+ cells into CD45RA+ naive and CD45RA-negative memory subsets. Study-level findings and limits: Generally, naive subsets (rather than memory subsets) showed larger estimated richness. Some clonotypes were shared by all four sorted-subset donors, while others were not shared. The non-shared ones had lower generation probabilities than the shared ones.

The receptor's source is a man aged 25 to 40 in good health. The genes are TRBV7-2 and TRBJ1-4; tentative D call: TRBD1 (6 bases). What was sequenced was naive CD4+ T cells sorted from blood. Subset specified: CD45RA+ positively selected. The CDR3 DNA is TGTGCCAGCAGCTTAGAGAAAGACAGGAATGAAAAACTGTTTTTT. Its translation: CASSLEKDRNEKLFF.